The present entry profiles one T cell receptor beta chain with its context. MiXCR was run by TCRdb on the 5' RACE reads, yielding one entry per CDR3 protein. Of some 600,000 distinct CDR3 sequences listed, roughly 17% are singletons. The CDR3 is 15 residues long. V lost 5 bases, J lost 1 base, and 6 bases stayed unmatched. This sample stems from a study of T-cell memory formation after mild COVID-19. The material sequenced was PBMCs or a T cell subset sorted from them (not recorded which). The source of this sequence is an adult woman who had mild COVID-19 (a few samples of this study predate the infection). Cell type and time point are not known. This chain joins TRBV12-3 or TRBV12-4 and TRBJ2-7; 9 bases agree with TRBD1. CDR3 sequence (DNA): TGTGCCAGCAGTCTCCACGGGACAGGGTCCTACGAGCAGTACTTC. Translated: CASSLHGTGSYEQYF.